These 28 T cell receptor beta chains came from one sample sequenced in a study of T-cell reconstitution after alpha-beta-depleted transplantation in children. Unique molecular identifiers were incorporated into the prepared TCRbeta library. In TCRdb, the PCR reads were re-called with MiXCR into one record per CDR3 protein. The sample has about 230,000 distinct CDR3 sequences; 11% are singletons. Material: PBMCs, obtained before TCRalphabeta/CD19-depleted stem cell transplant. Receptors originate from a child less than two years old with acute myeloid leukemia, due to receive a stem cell transplant.

This clonotype was seen many times. The CDR3 coding sequence is TGTGCCGAGAGGGGGGCAGCTACGCGTAATGAGCAGTTCTTC. This gives the protein CAERGAATRNEQFF. The chain couples TRBV6-1 to TRBJ2-1, with D possibly called TRBD1 or TRBD2 (6 bases each). This CDR3 has 14 amino acids. Trimming took off 11 bases at V and 7 bases at J, with 21 bases between the two ends. The germline CDR1 and CDR2 sequences are MNHNS and SASEGT.

This clonotype has a count of ten or more. The CDR3 DNA is TGTGCCAGCAGCCAAGATTTGGGGATGAACACTGAAGCTTTCTTT. Its translation is CASSQDLGMNTEAFF. V and J are TRBV3-1 and TRBJ1-1; D remains unclear. V was cut by 0 bases and J by 0 bases, with 8 bases left in between. The CDR3 consists of 15 residues. CDR1 and CDR2 from the germline V gene are LGHDT and YNNKEL (reference sequence).

This clonotype has only a few counts. V and J are TRBV7-9 and TRBJ2-4; either TRBD1 or TRBD2 may supply D (5 bases each). From germline, CDR1 is SEHNR and CDR2 FQNEAQ (reference sequence). Trimming removed 2 bases from V and 0 bases from J, with 14 bases in between. The CDR3 has 17 amino acids. The CDR3 DNA reads as TGTGCCAGCAGCTTAATGTTCGGGACCCTAGCCAAAAACATTCAGTACTTC. Translated: CASSLMFGTLAKNIQYF.

This clonotype showed up many times. V and J are TRBV20-1 and TRBJ2-1, with D possibly being TRBD2 (7 bases). The V gene lost 6 bases and the J gene lost 6 bases, with 18 bases spanning the gap. Germline V gene lookup returns CDR1 DFQATT and CDR2 SNEGSKA (reference sequence). This CDR3 is 14 amino acids long. The CDR3 spells CSARWGGPVNEQFF. As DNA, the CDR3 is TGCAGTGCCAGGTGGGGGGGGCCGGTCAATGAGCAGTTCTTC.

This clonotype has a count of ten or more. The rearrangement joins TRBV5-1 to TRBJ1-1, with TRBD1 as a possible D gene (6 bases). The CDR3 loop spans 14 amino acids. Trimming shortened V by 2 bases and J by 1 base, and 9 bases separated the two germline ends. Germline assignment: CDR1 SGHRS and CDR2 YFSETQ. CDR3 amino acids: CASSFETGNTEAFF. In DNA form, the CDR3 reads TGCGCCAGCAGCTTCGAGACAGGGAACACTGAAGCTTTCTTT.

V usage is TRBV28 and J usage is TRBJ1-1; 8 bases match TRBD1. Germline V CDR1 and CDR2: MDHEN, SYDVKM. The CDR3 loop spans 16 amino acids. J lost 1 base, V lost 7 bases, and 11 bases had no gene match. Written as DNA, the CDR3 is TGTGCCAGCACAGGGACAGGTTCAGGGAGGAACACTGAAGCTTTCTTT. As protein: CASTGTGSGRNTEAFF. The complete variable domain, with remaining parts taken from reference TRBV28 and TRBJ1-1, reads DVKVTQSSRYLVKRTGEKVFLECVQDMDHENMFWYRQDPGLGLRLIYFSYDVKMKEKGDIPEGYSVSREKKERFSLILESASTNQTSMYLCASTGTGSGRNTEAFFGQGTRLTVV.

Ten or more counts support this clonotype. This rearrangement joins TRBV27 to TRBJ2-7; D gene uncertain. Germline CDR1 is MNHEY and CDR2 is SMNVEV (reference sequence). Deletions cut 4 bases from V and 2 bases from J, with 9 bases between. The CDR3 is 13 residues long. CDR3 nucleotides: TGTGCCAGCAGTTGGCAGAGCCCCTACGAGCAGTACTTC. It specifies CASSWQSPYEQYF.

This clonotype appeared many times. This sequence joins TRBV7-2 and TRBJ2-1; 8 nucleotides agree with TRBD2. Germline loops: CDR1 SGHTA, CDR2 FQGNSA. This CDR3 spans 14 amino acids. The V segment lost 3 bases and the J segment 3 bases; nucleotides outside the gene matches: 1. As DNA, the CDR3 is TGTGCCAGCAGCTTGGGGACTAGCTACAATGAGCAGTTCTTC. Residues: CASSLGTSYNEQFF.

As concerns this clonotype: With a much larger clone just one base away, this may be a read error. The chain recombines TRBV6-5 with TRBJ2-3; D remains ambiguous. Trimming cost V 2 bases and J 5 bases, with 8 bases left between them. Per germline, CDR1 MNHEY and CDR2 SVGAGI. The CDR3 contains 13 residues. The CDR3 nucleotides are TGTGCCAGCAGTTACGCGACGCAAGATACGCAGTATTTT. This codes for CASSYATQDTQYF.

The chain carries TRBV28 and TRBJ2-7; the D gene is possibly TRBD2 (5 bases). The germline CDR1 and CDR2 sequences are MDHEN and SYDVKM. V lost 7 bases and J lost 3, with 19 bases in between. The CDR3 covers 15 residues. This CDR3 reads CASNSSGARRYEQYF. DNA of the CDR3: TGTGCCAGCAATTCGAGCGGAGCGCGCCGCTACGAGCAGTACTTC.

With respect to this clonotype: This may be a read error: a much more frequent sequence differs by one nucleotide. This chain joins TRBV6-5 and TRBJ2-1, with D possibly TRBD2 on 6 matching bases. There are 15 residues in the CDR3. Germline V gene sequence: CDR1 MNHEY, CDR2 SVGAGI. The CDR3 loop is CATSTLAWTYNEQSF. In nucleotides, the CDR3 is TGTGCCACCTCAACTCTAGCGTGGACCTACAATGAGCAGTCCTTC.

This clonotype was detected many times. The rearrangement joins TRBV28 to TRBJ1-1, with 7 bases matching TRBD1. Germline V gene lookup returns CDR1 MDHEN and CDR2 SYDVKM. The CDR3 sequence is 15 residues long. J was trimmed by 8 bases and V by 6 bases; bases with no gene match: 15. The CDR3 DNA is TGTGCCAGCAGCCTCGGGGCAGGGGGGTTGAGGGAAGCTTTCTTT. Its protein product is CASSLGAGGLREAFF.

This clonotype occurred a few times. The gene calls are TRBV24-1 and TRBJ2-5, with 14 bases matching TRBD2. V gave up 4 bases and J gave up 10 bases; unmatched junction bases: 10. Germline CDR1 reads KGHDR; CDR2 reads SFDVKD. The CDR3 is 16 residues long. CDR3 region: CATSDPGLAGVTIQYF. DNA of the CDR3: TGTGCCACCAGTGACCCGGGACTAGCGGGAGTAACGATCCAGTACTTC.

This clonotype was found many times. V is TRBV29-1 and J is TRBJ2-5, with unresolved D. Germline CDR1 and CDR2: SQVTM and ANQGSEA. This CDR3 contains 12 residues. Trimming removed 4 bases at V and 1 base at J, with 7 bases between. The CDR3 nucleotides read TGCAGCGTTGCGGGTTTCCAAGAGACCCAGTACTTC. Its translation: CSVAGFQETQYF.

There are many counts of this clonotype. This sequence joins TRBV10-2 and TRBJ1-2; D call uncertain. The CDR3 covers 12 residues. Trimming removed 3 bases at V and 6 bases at J, with 8 bases between. CDR1 is WSHSY and CDR2 is SAAADI in the germline V gene. The CDR3 spells CASSDATHGYTF. The CDR3 DNA is TGCGCCAGCAGTGATGCCACTCATGGCTACACCTTC.

There are a few counts of this clonotype. The gene calls are TRBV20-1 and TRBJ2-1; D may be TRBD1 (6 bases). The CDR3 spans 14 residues. Germline V gene data show CDR1 as DFQATT and CDR2 as SNEGSKA (reference sequence). Trimming left V 0 bases short and J 4 bases short, with 10 bases between. The chain's CDR3 is CSARERGGYNEQFF. The CDR3 region has the DNA TGCAGTGCTAGAGAGAGAGGGGGTTACAATGAGCAGTTCTTC.

Many counts were recorded for this clonotype. V usage is TRBV7-3 and J usage is TRBJ2-2, with TRBD2 matching 11 bases. This CDR3 region has 16 residues. Germline CDR1 and CDR2: SGHTA and FQGTGA. Losses at the gene ends were 5 bases for V and 0 bases for J; bases not matched to a gene: 2. The CDR3 loop is CASSPTSGANTGELFF. The CDR3 nucleotides read TGTGCCAGCAGCCCGACTAGCGGGGCGAACACCGGGGAGCTGTTTTTT.

There are many counts of this clonotype. The rearrangement joins TRBV5-1 to TRBJ2-3, with 8 bases lining up with TRBD2. The CDR3 covers 16 residues. Looked up from germline, CDR1 is SGHRS and CDR2 is YFSETQ. The V segment lost 4 bases and the J segment 1 base; nucleotides outside the gene matches: 8. CDR3 DNA sequence: TGCGCCAGCAGCCCCCCCAGCGGGAGACGCACAGATACGCAGTATTTT. Encoded protein: CASSPPSGRRTDTQYF.

As to this clonotype: This could be a read error, since a much larger clone is one nucleotide away. The CDR3 here is CSSGDVSGYGDTF. The CDR3 DNA sequence: TGCAGCTCGGGAGATGTTAGTGGCTATGGCGACACCTTC. The chain combines TRBV29-1 with TRBJ1-2; D is undetermined. Looked up from germline, CDR1 is SQVTM and CDR2 is ANQGSEA. This CDR3 contains 13 residues.

The V gene is TRBV9, the J gene TRBJ2-3; TRBD2 aligns across 10 bases. V lost 10 bases to trimming and J lost 2 bases; unmatched junction nucleotides: 19. The CDR3 contains 18 residues. The germline gives CDR1 SGDLS, CDR2 YYNGEE. DNA of the CDR3: TGTGCCTCCACTCTACAGTCAGCTAGCGGGGGATCCACAGATACGCAGTATTTT. It encodes CASTLQSASGGSTDTQYF.

V and J are TRBV7-3 and TRBJ2-1; TRBD1 or TRBD2 may be the D gene (5 bases each). Germline CDR1 is SGHTA and CDR2 is FQGTGA. This CDR3 contains 16 residues. Trimming stripped 5 bases from V and 5 bases from J, with 19 bases between. Here the CDR3 DNA reads TGTGCCAGCAGCCCAGTGGGGGATCTACGAGACAATGAGCAGTTCTTC. It encodes CASSPVGDLRDNEQFF.

This clonotype was recorded at least ten times. The chain is built from TRBV20-1 and TRBJ2-7; 7 bases agree with TRBD1. From germline, CDR1 is DFQATT and CDR2 SNEGSKA (reference sequence). This CDR3 spans 12 amino acids. The V segment lost 4 bases and the J segment 5 bases; nucleotides outside the gene matches: 5. CDR3 nucleotides: TGCAGTGCTACCAAGACAGGGAACGAGCAGTACTTC. It translates to CSATKTGNEQYF.

This clonotype came up many times. This chain uses TRBV5-5 with TRBJ2-2, with 8 nucleotides matching TRBD1. The CDR3 contains 16 residues. CDR1 and CDR2 from the germline V gene are SGHKS and YYEKEE (reference sequence). V shed 3 bases, J shed 0 bases, and the junction held 4 bases outside the gene matches. This CDR3 reads CASSYSQGANTGELFF. DNA for the CDR3: TGTGCCAGCAGCTACTCACAGGGGGCGAACACCGGGGAGCTGTTTTTT.

This clonotype came up many times. V and J are TRBV28 and TRBJ1-1; D remains unclear. The germline CDR1 and CDR2 sequences are MDHEN and SYDVKM. The CDR3 sequence is 16 residues long. V gave up 4 bases and J gave up 0 bases, with 15 bases separating them. CDR3 loop: CASSSPAAGLNTEAFF. DNA of the CDR3: TGTGCCAGCAGTTCCCCGGCGGCCGGTTTGAACACTGAAGCTTTCTTT.

This clonotype was counted many times. The V and J genes are TRBV5-1 and TRBJ2-2; TRBD2 aligns across 8 bases. Germline V CDR1 and CDR2: SGHRS, YFSETQ. This CDR3 spans 16 amino acids. V trimming: 6 bases; J trimming: 6 bases; junction bases outside the gene matches: 13. The CDR3 DNA is TGCGCCAGCAAATCGGGCAGCGGGAGCCGGGCCGGGGAGCTGTTTTTT. Its translation: CASKSGSGSRAGELFF.

This clonotype was seen repeatedly, ten times or more. The chain recombines TRBV12-3 or TRBV12-4 with TRBJ2-7, with D maybe TRBD2 (5 bases). Trimming removed 7 bases at V and 2 bases at J, with 12 bases between. The CDR3 runs 13 residues. Written as DNA, the CDR3 is TGTGCCAGCACCCCGAGGGCACCCTACGAGCAGTACTTC. It yields the protein CASTPRAPYEQYF.

This clonotype has a count of ten or more. J is TRBJ2-1 and V is TRBV12-3 or TRBV12-4; 16 bases match TRBD2. Trimming cost V 3 bases and J 7 bases; bases outside gene matches: 6. The CDR3 spans 17 residues. CDR3 sequence reads: CASSFGTSGRVRNEQFF. The CDR3 DNA follows: TGTGCCAGCAGTTTTGGGACTAGCGGGAGGGTCCGTAATGAGCAGTTCTTC.

This clonotype has at least ten counts. V gene TRBV5-1 combines with J gene TRBJ1-1; possible D gene TRBD1, 5 bases. The CDR3 extends over 14 amino acids. Germline V gene lookup returns CDR1 SGHRS and CDR2 YFSETQ. Trimming left V 2 bases short and J 4 bases short, with 12 bases between. The CDR3 DNA is TGCGCCAGCAGCTTCAACGGGGGGTCCACTGAAGCTTTCTTT. Protein sequence: CASSFNGGSTEAFF.